The clone carrying this T cell receptor (beta chain) was seen just once. The record originates from a study of blood T cell repertoires in COVID-19. In the study overall: Samples came from the United States, Italy and Spain, spanning acute and convalescent COVID-19.

Authors' processing steps: Quantification of nucleated cells was approximated via reference gene primer amplification. Clones were sequenced by immunoSEQ multiplex PCR, and TCRdb holds only the in-frame ones, with some missing. The V and J calls and clone size were taken over from that table, and D and trimming were inferred from the DNA. The table has about 370,000 clones, around 91% seen once. V lost 1 base and J lost 8, with 11 bases in between. This CDR3 has 14 amino acids. Germline V gene sequence: CDR1 SEHNR, CDR2 FQNEAQ (reference sequence). Enrollees, 18 to 89 years old, lived in 25 or so US areas.

The source material was PBMCs or T cells enriched from blood (not recorded which). The chain couples TRBV7-9 to TRBJ1-4; D is unclear. The TCR comes from a man between 18 and 29 years old who had recovered from COVID-19. The chain's CDR3 is CASSLVGVKEKLFF. The DNA for the CDR3 is TGTGCCAGCAGCTTAGTAGGAGTTAAAGAAAAACTGTTTTTT.